One and the same sample provided the 18 T cell receptor beta chains below, sequenced in a study of blood T cell repertoires in COVID-19. The table came from immunoSEQ multiplex PCR; TCRdb's copy has only in-frame clones and leaves some out. This sample carries 170,000 or so clones, 75% to 80% of them seen once, and the ten largest clones take roughly 28%. Sequencing was performed on peripheral blood. The receptors here all came from a woman aged 70-85 years with acute or convalescent COVID-19.

Comments on this clone: The sample contains more than one DNA sequence encoding this CDR3. The chain recombines TRBV5-1 with TRBJ2-2; D possibly corresponds to TRBD2 (5 bases). Germline V lookup: CDR1 SGHRS, CDR2 YFSETQ. The CDR3 runs to 15 residues. V was trimmed by 0 bases and J by 0 bases, leaving 6 bases between them. In DNA form, the CDR3 reads TGCGCCAGCAGCTTGGGGACTTCGAACACCGGGGAGCTGTTTTTT. It yields the protein CASSLGTSNTGELFF.

In regard to this clone: Distinct nucleotide sequences in the sample also encode this CDR3. The chain employs TRBV5-4 and TRBJ1-3; perhaps TRBD1 as D (6 bases). Trimming took off 5 bases at V and 4 bases at J, with 19 bases between the two ends. This CDR3 comprises 16 residues. Germline V gives CDR1 SGHNT, CDR2 YYREEE (reference sequence). CDR3 loop: CASSLSPNRAGNTIYF. The CDR3 coding sequence is TGTGCCAGCAGTTTGTCCCCGAACAGGGCGGGAAACACCATATATTTT.

This sequence joins TRBV25-1 and TRBJ2-1; 7 bases map to TRBD2. Germline V CDR1 and CDR2: MGHDK, SYGVNS. The length of the CDR3 is 17 residues. Unmatched junction bases numbered 13, after V lost 1 base and J lost 7 bases. The CDR3 DNA reads as TGTGCCAGCAGTGAATCCAAGGGATTAGCGGGTATGAATGAGCAGTTCTTC. Its translation is CASSESKGLAGMNEQFF.

The chain carries TRBV2 and TRBJ1-3; TRBD1 aligns across 7 bases. Trimming cost V 8 bases and J 2 bases; bases outside gene matches: 9. The CDR3 runs to 15 residues. The germline V gene encodes CDR1 SNHLY and CDR2 FYNNEI. The CDR3 DNA follows: TGTGCCAGCGCTTTCGGGACAGATCCTGGAAACACCATATATTTT. This sequence encodes CASAFGTDPGNTIYF.

The chain couples TRBV19 to TRBJ1-5, with 7 bases matching TRBD1. Germline lookup yields CDR1 LNHDA and CDR2 SQIVND (reference sequence). Trimming removed 5 bases from V and 4 bases from J; junction bases left unmatched: 5. There are 14 residues in the CDR3. The CDR3 DNA sequence: TGTGCCAGTAGTCTACAGGGGAGGAATCAGCCCCAGCATTTT. Amino acids: CASSLQGRNQPQHF. Together with reference TRBV19 and TRBJ1-5, the CDR3 gives the full variable domain: DGGITQSPKYLFRKEGQNVTLSCEQNLNHDAMYWYRQDPGQGLRLIYYSQIVNDFQKGDIAEGYSVSREKKESFPLTVTSAQKNPTAFYLCASSLQGRNQPQHFGDGTRLSIL.

The J gene is TRBJ2-4, the V gene TRBV4-1; D not certain. V was pared by 0 bases and J by 0 bases, with 12 bases between. Germline CDR1 MGHRA, CDR2 YSYEKL. The CDR3 covers 17 residues. The chain's CDR3 is CASSQDQAQTAKNIQYF. CDR3 nucleotide sequence: TGCGCCAGCAGCCAAGATCAGGCTCAAACAGCCAAAAACATTCAGTACTTC.

The genes are TRBV5-4 and TRBJ1-1, with unresolved D. Germline V gene sequence: CDR1 SGHNT, CDR2 YYREEE (reference sequence). Deletions cut 0 bases from V and 4 bases from J, with 13 bases between. CDR3 length: 15 residues. In DNA, the CDR3 is TGTGCCAGCAGCTTGGAAAATCCGGGTTTCACTGAAGCTTTCTTT. Translated, it gives CASSLENPGFTEAFF.

This chain connects TRBV7-8 to TRBJ2-7, with a weak D call TRBD1 (6 bases). Trimming took off 1 base at V and 3 bases at J, with 13 bases between the two ends. CDR3 length: 15 amino acids. From germline, CDR1 is SGHVS and CDR2 FQNEAQ. CDR3 nucleotides: TGTGCCAGCAGCTTAGAATTGGGACATAGCTACGAGCAGTACTTC. Its translation is CASSLELGHSYEQYF. The full variable domain, with the rest looked up from reference TRBV7-8 and TRBJ2-7, is GAGVSQSPRYKVAKRGQDVALRCDPISGHVSLFWYQQALGQGPEFLTYFQNEAQLDKSGLPSDRFFAERPEGSVSTLKIQRTQQEDSAVYLCASSLELGHSYEQYFGPGTRLTVT.

CDR3 protein: CASSNPSRDTSKSPLHF. CDR3 in DNA: TGTGCCAGCAGTAATCCCTCCCGGGACACCTCGAAGTCACCCCTCCACTTT. V and J are TRBV27 and TRBJ1-6; weak D call: TRBD1 (6 bases). CDR1 and CDR2 (germline): MNHEY, SMNVEV (reference sequence). The germline V and J ends were trimmed by 5 bases and 10 bases, with 24 bases remaining between them. The CDR3 contains 17 residues.

This clone was seen a handful of times. Written as DNA, the CDR3 is TGCGCCAGCAGCTTACAGGGACAAGCTACTGAAGCTTTCTTT. It is translated as CASSLQGQATEAFF. The J gene is TRBJ1-1, the V gene TRBV4-1; perhaps TRBD1 as D (6 bases). The CDR3 runs 14 residues. Germline assignment: CDR1 MGHRA and CDR2 YSYEKL. V was trimmed by 5 bases and J by 5 bases, leaving 15 bases between them.

The chain couples TRBV5-1 to TRBJ2-2; D unresolved. The CDR3 is 15 amino acids. CDR1 is SGHRS and CDR2 is YFSETQ in the germline V gene. The V and J ends lost 2 bases and 2 bases respectively, with 10 bases between them. CDR3 coding DNA: TGCGCCAGCAGCTTAGCGCGGATTAACACCGGGGAGCTGTTTTTT. It yields the protein CASSLARINTGELFF.

V and J are TRBV5-1 and TRBJ1-4; 8 nucleotides agree with TRBD1. The CDR3 covers 16 residues. The V gene's germline CDR1 is SGHRS and CDR2 YFSETQ. The V segment lost 2 bases and the J segment 8 bases; nucleotides outside the gene matches: 11. The CDR3 region has the DNA TGCGCCAGCAGCTTTGGTCAGACAGGGGTAGGGGAAAAACTGTTTTTT. It specifies CASSFGQTGVGEKLFF. Using reference TRBV5-1 and TRBJ1-4 for the parts outside the CDR3, the full variable domain is KAGVTQTPRYLIKTRGQQVTLSCSPISGHRSVSWYQQTPGQGLQFLFEYFSETQRNKGNFPGRFSGRQFSNSRSEMNVSTLELGDSALYLCASSFGQTGVGEKLFFGSGTQLSVL.

V and J are TRBV30 and TRBJ1-2; D unresolved. From germline, CDR1 is GTSNPN and CDR2 SVGIG (reference sequence). The CDR3 totals 14 residues. With 2 bases removed from V and 1 base from J, the gap between germline ends came to 11 bases. CDR3 sequence (DNA): TGTGCCTGGAGTTTCCAACTGATTAACTATGGCTACACCTTC. It codes for CAWSFQLINYGYTF. Full variable domain (rest looked up from reference TRBV30 and TRBJ1-2): SQTIHQWPATLVQPVGSPLSLECTVEGTSNPNLYWYRQAAGRGLQLLFYSVGIGQISSEVPQNLSASRPQDRQFILSSKKLLLSDSGFYLCAWSFQLINYGYTFGSGTRLTVV.

This rearrangement joins TRBV19 to TRBJ1-5; the D gene is possibly TRBD1 (5 bases). V lost 9 bases and J lost 0, with 12 bases in between. The germline CDR1 and CDR2 sequences are LNHDA and SQIVND (reference sequence). The CDR3 sequence is 14 residues long. The CDR3 nucleotides are TGTGCCAGCACATACAGGCATAGCAATCAGCCCCAGCATTTT. It translates to CASTYRHSNQPQHF.

As to this clone: The junction departs from germline at one end; a sequencing error may be responsible. The chain carries TRBV2 and TRBJ2-1; D gene unclear. The CDR3 totals 11 residues. The germline V gene encodes CDR1 SNHLY and CDR2 FYNNEI. This CDR3 is CASSTYSEQFF. CDR3 in DNA: TGTGCCAGCAGTACCTACAGTGAGCAGTTCTTC.

V is TRBV24-1 and J is TRBJ2-3, with TRBD1 matching over 11 bases. The CDR3 length is 17 residues. The germline CDR1 and CDR2 sequences are KGHDR and SFDVKD. J lost 3 bases, V lost 4 bases, and 8 bases had no gene match. CDR3 sequence: CATSDLAGTGGTDTQYF. For the CDR3, the DNA is TGTGCCACCAGTGACCTTGCCGGGACAGGGGGGACAGATACGCAGTATTTT.

V gene TRBV10-3 combines with J gene TRBJ1-5; a weak D match, TRBD1 (5 bases). V was clipped by 2 bases and J by 4 bases, with 12 bases between them. In germline, CDR1 is ENHRY, CDR2 SYGVKD. The CDR3 has 15 residues. This chain's CDR3 is CAISEGQLENQPQHF. In DNA form, the CDR3 reads TGTGCCATCAGTGAGGGACAACTTGAAAATCAGCCCCAGCATTTT.

To note about this clone: This specimen includes other DNA sequences encoding the same CDR3. This chain uses TRBV5-1 with TRBJ1-1; no reliable D call. V was cut by 1 base and J by 0 bases, with 10 bases left in between. Germline V lookup: CDR1 SGHRS, CDR2 YFSETQ. The CDR3 is made up of 15 amino acids. In nucleotides, the CDR3 is TGCGCCAGCAGCTTGCGAGGCGGCATGAACACTGAAGCTTTCTTT. This gives the protein CASSLRGGMNTEAFF.